This T cell receptor (beta chain) appears in the sequencing data of a study of blood T cell repertoires in COVID-19. At the level of the study: Sites in the United States, Italy and Spain provided acute and convalescent COVID-19 samples. Sample material is recorded as cDNA or gDNA derived from T cells, B-cell-depleted T cells, or PBMCs.

Germline V gene lookup returns CDR1 MGHDK and CDR2 SYGVNS. With 5 bases clipped from V and 6 bases from J, the junction kept 5 bases outside the gene matches. This CDR3 is built from 13 residues. Authors' analysis steps: Amplification from reference gene primers served as the basis for estimated nucleated cell counts. Produced via immunoSEQ multiplex PCR; TCRdb's table is partial and in-frame only. V, J and clone size derive from that table, while D and trimming were established from the DNA sequence. The top ten hold about 1.3% of the sample, which has approximately 230,000 clones, 88% seen once. The sample taken for sequencing was peripheral blood. The receptor's source is a man older than 75 with acute or convalescent COVID-19. The V gene is TRBV25-1, the J gene TRBJ2-7; 9 nucleotides agree with TRBD1. CDR3 loop: CASSKGQGLEQYF. The CDR3 DNA follows: TGTGCCAGCAGTAAAGGACAGGGGCTCGAGCAGTACTTC.